One T cell receptor beta chain is described in this entry. Its specificity is unknown. The data stem from a study of lymphopenia after photon versus proton radiotherapy. Repertoires were generated with immunoSEQ multiplex PCR, while TCRdb's copy carries only in-frame clones and drops some. The repertoire holds under 70,000 clones, with 92% as singletons. Study results and caveats: Photon-treated patients lost naive T cells and TCR diversity; proton-treated stayed stable. Oligoclonal CD8+ Temra expansion after nadir drove photon patients' diversity drop.

The sequence was obtained from a woman in her forties with cholangiocarcinoma. The source material was peripheral blood, sampled from a patient treated with photon-based radiotherapy.

CDR3: CATSRDRMAGDGINQPQHF. The CDR3 DNA sequence: TGTGCCACCAGCAGAGATCGGATGGCCGGAGACGGTATCAATCAGCCCCAGCATTTT. The genes are TRBV15 and TRBJ1-5; D is unclear. V was trimmed by 0 bases and J by 3 bases, leaving 21 bases between them. The germline V gene has CDR1 LNHNV and CDR2 YYDKDF (reference sequence). The CDR3 length is 19 residues.